Presented here are 28 T cell receptor beta chains from one specimen sequenced in a study of beta chain features in type 1 diabetes. The study, taken as a whole, reports: Within each of all four CD4+ subsets, Type 1 diabetes patients had TCRB CDR3s that were moderately but significantly shorter.

For these TCRs, the target antigens are not known. As every portion of the isolated RNA was reverse transcribed, the sequencing read expressed TCRB transcripts. Profiling relied on immunoSEQ multiplex PCR, and the TCRdb table lists in-frame clones only, not all of them. The sample records around 240,000 clones, around 15% being singletons. The sequencing sample was made of naive CD4+ T cells from blood. These receptors were obtained from a man aged 25 to 40 with type 1 diabetes.

This chain joins TRBV10-3 and TRBJ1-2, with a weak D call TRBD1 (5 bases). Germline CDR1 ENHRY, CDR2 SYGVKD. Trimming pared 3 bases from V and 2 bases from J, leaving 13 bases between. This CDR3 comprises 15 residues. The CDR3 reads CAISDQGPNNYGYTF. The CDR3 region has the DNA TGTGCCATCAGTGATCAGGGACCGAACAACTATGGCTACACCTTC.

The chain is built from TRBV4-2 and TRBJ1-2; 9 bases are a match to TRBD1. There are 14 residues in the CDR3. Germline V gene sequence: CDR1 LGHNA, CDR2 YNFKEQ. V lost 1 base and J lost 8; bases outside the gene matches: 5. The CDR3 spells CASSQVDRGQGYTF. CDR3 sequence (DNA): TGTGCCAGCAGCCAAGTGGACAGGGGCCAAGGCTACACCTTC.

This chain joins TRBV7-9 and TRBJ2-1, with 14 positions matching TRBD2. The CDR3 is 17 amino acids. CDR1 is SEHNR, CDR2 FQNEAQ, per germline (reference sequence). V trimming: 3 bases; J trimming: 3 bases; junction bases outside the gene matches: 4. CDR3 in amino acids: CASSFGTSGSRYNEQFF. The CDR3, as DNA: TGTGCCAGCAGCTTCGGGACTAGCGGGAGCCGCTACAATGAGCAGTTCTTC. The whole variable domain, filled in from reference TRBV7-9 and TRBJ2-1, reads DTGVSQNPRHKITKRGQNVTFRCDPISEHNRLYWYRQTLGQGPEFLTYFQNEAQLEKSRLLSDRFSAERPKGSFSTLEIQRTEQGDSAMYLCASSFGTSGSRYNEQFFGPGTRLTVL.

This chain uses TRBV29-1 with TRBJ2-2, with D unresolved. This CDR3 region has 14 residues. Germline CDR1 reads SQVTM; CDR2 reads ANQGSEA. Trimming stripped 4 bases from V and 4 bases from J, with 13 bases between. The CDR3 loop is CSVGNQRATGELFF. The DNA for the CDR3 is TGCAGCGTTGGGAACCAAAGGGCCACCGGGGAGCTGTTTTTT.

This clone has only a few counts. The genes are TRBV27 and TRBJ2-6; D tentatively reads TRBD1 or TRBD2 (5 bases each). Trimming shortened V by 5 bases and J by 3 bases, and 11 bases separated the two germline ends. Germline loops: CDR1 MNHEY, CDR2 SMNVEV (reference sequence). This CDR3 spans 15 amino acids. The CDR3 region has the DNA TGTGCCAGCAGTCCACTGGGGGATGGGGCCAACGTCCTGACTTTC. Encoded protein: CASSPLGDGANVLTF.

In its sample, this clone was seen a few times. The chain recombines TRBV5-1 with TRBJ2-7; D may correspond to TRBD1 or TRBD2 (5 bases each). CDR3 length: 12 residues. The germline V and J ends were trimmed by 3 bases and 4 bases, with 8 bases remaining between them. Germline V CDR1 and CDR2: SGHRS, YFSETQ. The CDR3 loop is CASSWDGYEQYF. The CDR3 DNA follows: TGCGCCAGCAGCTGGGACGGATACGAGCAGTACTTC. Filled out from reference TRBV5-1 and TRBJ2-7, the complete variable domain reads KAGVTQTPRYLIKTRGQQVTLSCSPISGHRSVSWYQQTPGQGLQFLFEYFSETQRNKGNFPGRFSGRQFSNSRSEMNVSTLELGDSALYLCASSWDGYEQYFGPGTRLTVT.

CDR3 sequence (DNA): TGCGCCAGCAGCCAAGATCCCCAGGAGAACACTGAAGCTTTCTTT. As protein: CASSQDPQENTEAFF. The gene calls are TRBV4-3 and TRBJ1-1; D is uncertain. Germline loops: CDR1 LGHNA, CDR2 YSLEER. This CDR3 contains 15 residues. V was cut by 0 bases and J by 1 base, with 9 bases left in between.

This clone has just a few counts. The CDR3 DNA sequence: TGTGCCAGCAGTCGGGACAGGGGGAGTGTAGAGACCCAGTACTTC. Amino acid sequence: CASSRDRGSVETQYF. The genes are TRBV28 and TRBJ2-5, with 11 bases lining up with TRBD1. V lost 5 bases to trimming and J lost 4 bases; unmatched junction nucleotides: 6. Germline V gives CDR1 MDHEN, CDR2 SYDVKM. CDR3 length equals 15 residues.

V and J are TRBV7-2 and TRBJ2-1; no reliable D call. There are 13 residues in the CDR3. CDR1 is SGHTA and CDR2 is FQGNSA in the germline V gene. Trimming removed 5 bases from V and 3 bases from J, with 8 bases in between. The CDR3 here is CASSQDGYNEQFF. CDR3 DNA: TGTGCCAGCAGCCAAGACGGCTACAATGAGCAGTTCTTC.

The chain couples TRBV29-1 to TRBJ2-3; D may be TRBD2 (6 bases). This CDR3 contains 15 residues. V lost 7 bases, J lost 0 bases, and 17 bases lay in between. CDR1 is SQVTM and CDR2 is ANQGSEA in the germline V gene. CDR3 loop: CSADQLSGSTDTQYF. In DNA form, the CDR3 reads TGCAGCGCCGACCAACTGAGCGGGAGCACAGATACGCAGTATTTT.

The CDR3: CASSQGRGAVYEQYF. The DNA of the CDR3 is TGCGCCAGCAGCCAGGGCCGGGGGGCGGTCTACGAGCAGTACTTC. The chain uses TRBV4-1 and TRBJ2-7; weak D call: TRBD2 (7 bases). The germline gives CDR1 MGHRA, CDR2 YSYEKL. Trimming removed 3 bases at V and 3 bases at J, with 15 bases between. The CDR3 is made up of 15 amino acids.

This clone was observed a few times. The chain recombines TRBV28 with TRBJ2-5; 9 nucleotides agree with TRBD2. CDR1 and CDR2 (germline): MDHEN, SYDVKM. Trimming at V came to 3 bases and at J to 5 bases, leaving 7 bases not matched to a gene. The CDR3 length is 15 residues. This CDR3 reads CASSFPIAGAETQYF. The CDR3 nucleotides read TGTGCCAGCAGTTTCCCTATAGCGGGAGCTGAGACCCAGTACTTC.

The V and J genes are TRBV28 and TRBJ2-7; 10 bases are shared with TRBD1. With 5 bases clipped from V and 6 bases from J, the junction kept 13 bases outside the gene matches. The CDR3 loop spans 16 amino acids. CDR1 is MDHEN, CDR2 SYDVKM, per germline. CDR3 DNA sequence: TGTGCCAGCAGTCCCCCTCCCGGGACAGGGGTGGGCGAGCAGTACTTC. It encodes CASSPPPGTGVGEQYF.

J is TRBJ2-7 and V is TRBV6-5; D perhaps matches TRBD1 (6 bases). Trimming took 2 bases from V and 4 from J, leaving 12 bases between them. Germline lookup yields CDR1 MNHEY and CDR2 SVGAGI. The CDR3 loop spans 14 amino acids. The CDR3 region has the DNA TGTGCCAGCAGTTACCTCGGGACAACTTACGAGCAGTACTTC. Its protein is CASSYLGTTYEQYF.

V gene TRBV10-3 combines with J gene TRBJ2-5; D unclear. Trimming left V 4 bases short and J 0 bases short, with 9 bases between. CDR3 size: 14 residues. The germline V gene encodes CDR1 ENHRY and CDR2 SYGVKD. The chain's CDR3 is CAISGQPNQETQYF. The DNA of the CDR3 is TGTGCCATCAGTGGGCAGCCTAACCAAGAGACCCAGTACTTC.

The chain recombines TRBV5-4 with TRBJ2-5, with TRBD1 identical over 10 bases. The CDR3 is 15 amino acids. V was pared by 4 bases and J by 4 bases, with 7 bases of the junction left unmatched. CDR1 is SGHNT and CDR2 is YYREEE in the germline V gene (reference sequence). CDR3 sequence reads: CASSEGQGKRETQYF. CDR3 nucleotides: TGTGCCAGCAGCGAGGGACAGGGGAAGCGAGAGACCCAGTACTTC.

J is TRBJ2-7 and V is TRBV20-1; D uncertain. V dropped 6 bases and J dropped 9 bases, with 12 bases sitting between them. The CDR3 consists of 10 residues. In germline, CDR1 is DFQATT, CDR2 SNEGSKA (reference sequence). As DNA, the CDR3 is TGCAGTGCCCAGTTAATTGGGCAGTACTTC. Protein sequence: CSAQLIGQYF.

The genes are TRBV7-2 and TRBJ2-7, with D unresolved. Germline V lookup: CDR1 SGHTA, CDR2 FQGNSA. The CDR3 is made up of 14 amino acids. Trimming left V 2 bases short and J 0 bases short, with 8 bases between. CDR3 sequence: CASSLTVSSYEQYF. CDR3 nucleotides: TGTGCCAGCAGCTTAACAGTTAGCTCCTACGAGCAGTACTTC.

V usage is TRBV30 and J usage is TRBJ1-1; D not certain. V was pared by 6 bases and J by 1 base, with 12 bases between. This CDR3 is 13 amino acids long. Germline assignment: CDR1 GTSNPN and CDR2 SVGIG (reference sequence). This CDR3 is CACQDSPNTEAFF. DNA of the CDR3: TGTGCCTGTCAGGACTCACCGAACACTGAAGCTTTCTTT.

This clone was recorded a few times. The genes are TRBV20-1 and TRBJ2-1; D uncertain. Looked up from germline, CDR1 is DFQATT and CDR2 is SNEGSKA (reference sequence). V shed 0 bases and J shed 8 bases, with 5 bases lying between them. The CDR3 contains 11 residues. CDR3 nucleotides: TGCAGTGCTAGAGAAAAGTATGAGCAGTTCTTC. It translates to CSAREKYEQFF.

This clone was counted a few times. The chain combines TRBV9 with TRBJ2-5, with 9 nucleotides matching TRBD2. In germline, CDR1 is SGDLS, CDR2 YYNGEE. This CDR3 comprises 16 residues. J was trimmed by 5 bases and V by 3 bases; bases with no gene match: 11. The CDR3 DNA reads TGTGCCAGCAGCGCCTCTGGAGTAGCGGGAGTGGAGACCCAGTACTTC. Encoded protein: CASSASGVAGVETQYF.

The chain combines TRBV29-1 with TRBJ2-7, with D unresolved. This CDR3 has 13 amino acids. V lost 1 base to trimming and J lost 6 bases, with 13 bases between them. The germline gives CDR1 SQVTM, CDR2 ANQGSEA. The CDR3: CSVEGQPRGEQYF. The CDR3 nucleotides are TGCAGCGTTGAAGGTCAGCCTCGAGGCGAGCAGTACTTC.

The V call is TRBV7-6, the J call TRBJ2-1, with TRBD2 as a possible D gene (5 bases). CDR3 length equals 15 residues. Germline assignment: CDR1 SGHVS and CDR2 FNYEAQ. Trimming stripped 8 bases from V and 1 base from J, with 15 bases between. The CDR3 loop reads CASGEIEASYNEQFF. CDR3 nucleotide sequence: TGTGCCAGCGGGGAGATTGAGGCTTCCTACAATGAGCAGTTCTTC.

The chain links TRBV9 to TRBJ2-2; D is ambiguous. V was cut by 5 bases and J by 4 bases, with 12 bases left in between. This CDR3 comprises 14 residues. Germline CDR1 and CDR2: SGDLS and YYNGEE. CDR3 amino acids: CASSKDHSTGELFF. In DNA, the CDR3 is TGTGCCAGCAGTAAGGACCACTCCACCGGGGAGCTGTTTTTT.

The gene calls are TRBV27 and TRBJ2-6; perhaps TRBD1 as D (5 bases). CDR1 is MNHEY, CDR2 SMNVEV, per germline (reference sequence). The ends were cut back, 7 bases at V and 1 base at J, with 20 bases in the middle. The CDR3 extends over 18 amino acids. CDR3 sequence (DNA): TGTGCCAGCACCAACAGAGTGATCCCAGGGTCTGGGGCCAACGTCCTGACTTTC. It is translated as CASTNRVIPGSGANVLTF.

This clone was recorded a few times. The rearrangement uses TRBV7-2 and TRBJ2-2; the D is unclear. V was clipped by 2 bases and J by 4 bases, with 11 bases between them. Germline V CDR1 and CDR2: SGHTA, FQGNSA. The CDR3 spans 15 residues. Here the CDR3 reads CASSLSTAATGELFF. In DNA, the CDR3 is TGTGCCAGCAGCTTATCAACAGCCGCCACCGGGGAGCTGTTTTTT.

Regarding this clone: Other DNA sequences in the sample encode the same CDR3. The rearrangement uses TRBV30 and TRBJ1-4; a weak D match, TRBD1 (5 bases). Trimming removed 5 bases at V and 7 bases at J, with 11 bases between. The germline V gene encodes CDR1 GTSNPN and CDR2 SVGIG (reference sequence). The CDR3 runs to 12 residues. CDR3 amino acids: CAWSPGSEKLFF. The CDR3 DNA reads TGTGCCTGGTCTCCAGGGAGTGAAAAACTGTTTTTT.

The table lists this clone with a few counts. The V call is TRBV7-2, the J call TRBJ1-3; a weak D match, TRBD1 (5 bases). V was trimmed by 1 base and J by 3 bases, leaving 10 bases between them. The CDR3 sequence is 15 residues long. Germline V gene data show CDR1 as SGHTA and CDR2 as FQGNSA. The CDR3 DNA reads as TGTGCCAGCAGCTTAGGCGGGCAGGGTGGAAACACCATATATTTT. Amino acids: CASSLGGQGGNTIYF.